This TCR beta chain emerged from a study of blood T cell repertoires in COVID-19. The overall study: Researchers got acute and convalescent COVID-19 samples from the United States, Italy and Spain. Sample material is recorded as cDNA or gDNA derived from T cells, B-cell-depleted T cells, or PBMCs.

Germline CDR1 and CDR2: SGHRS and YFSETQ. There are 14 residues in the CDR3. V dropped 3 bases and J dropped 0 bases, with 9 bases sitting between them. Original data processing: Counts of nucleated cells, estimated from reference gene primer amplification, were obtained. Sequencing was performed with immunoSEQ multiplex PCR; in TCRdb, only in-frame clones are kept and a portion is missing. The V and J calls and clone size come from that table; D and trimming were worked out from the DNA. The repertoire holds about 59,000 clones, with approximately 79% as singletons. The sample holds a few counts of this clone.

The origin of this receptor is a human donor in a cohort sampled during active COVID-19. The chain carries TRBV5-1 and TRBJ1-1, with a tentative D call TRBD1 (5 bases). The sequenced material came from peripheral blood. The CDR3 coding sequence is TGCGCCAGCAGCTGGGGCCTCATGAACACTGAAGCTTTCTTT. Translating gives CASSWGLMNTEAFF.